The sequence of this T cell receptor beta chain was determined in a study of cytomegalovirus exposure and HLA in healthy donors. The PCR employed 60 Vbeta primers together with 13 Jbeta primers. The repertoire was sequenced with immunoSEQ multiplex PCR; TCRdb's copy has only in-frame clones and lacks some. The sample has under 200,000 clones; approximately 84% are singletons. Germline V gene sequence: CDR1 SGHVS, CDR2 FNYEAQ. The CDR3 covers 17 residues. V gave up 0 bases and J gave up 3 bases, with 18 bases separating them. The rearrangement uses TRBV7-6 and TRBJ2-7, with D possibly being TRBD1 (5 bases). The TCR originated in a boy between 2 and 10 years old in good health and CMV-seronegative. The sample taken for sequencing was PBMCs. The CDR3 nucleotides are TGTGCCAGCAGCTTAGCCGGACAAGTGGAGAGCTTCTACGAGCAGTACTTC. It yields the protein CASSLAGQVESFYEQYF.